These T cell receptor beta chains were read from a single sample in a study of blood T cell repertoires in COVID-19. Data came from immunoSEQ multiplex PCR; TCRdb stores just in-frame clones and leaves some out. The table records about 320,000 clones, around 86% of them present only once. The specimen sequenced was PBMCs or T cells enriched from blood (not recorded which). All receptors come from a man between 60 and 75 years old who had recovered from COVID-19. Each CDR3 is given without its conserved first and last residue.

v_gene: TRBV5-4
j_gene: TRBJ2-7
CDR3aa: ASSLPGQGNYEQY

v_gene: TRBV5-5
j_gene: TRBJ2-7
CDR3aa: ASSLVGVGSEQY

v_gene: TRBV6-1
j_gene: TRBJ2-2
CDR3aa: ASSEALGRYTGELF

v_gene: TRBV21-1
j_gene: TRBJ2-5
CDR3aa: ASSKATPFKETQY

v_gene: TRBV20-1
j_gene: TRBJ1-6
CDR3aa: SASFDSHSPLH

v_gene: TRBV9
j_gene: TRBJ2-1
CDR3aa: ASSLLADSSYNEQF

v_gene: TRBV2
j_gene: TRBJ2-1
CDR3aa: ASSEGTGDEQF

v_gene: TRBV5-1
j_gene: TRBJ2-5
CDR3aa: ASSLGHGVQETQY

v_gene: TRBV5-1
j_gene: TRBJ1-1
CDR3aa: ASSFTGGNTEAF

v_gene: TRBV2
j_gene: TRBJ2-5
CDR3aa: AREDRGEETQY

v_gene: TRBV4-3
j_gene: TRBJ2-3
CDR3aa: ASSLSRPTDTQY

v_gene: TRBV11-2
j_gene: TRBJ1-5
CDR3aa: ASSAQGDNQPQH

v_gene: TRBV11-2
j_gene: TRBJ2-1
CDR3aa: ASSLHSGVAYNEQF

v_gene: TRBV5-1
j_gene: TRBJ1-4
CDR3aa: ASSLVAGGFNEKLF

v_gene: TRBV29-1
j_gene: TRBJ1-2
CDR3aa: SVETGGGYT

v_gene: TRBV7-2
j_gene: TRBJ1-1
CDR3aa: ASSFTGGLWTEAF

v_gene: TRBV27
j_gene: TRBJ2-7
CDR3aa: ASSKVGDSSYEQY

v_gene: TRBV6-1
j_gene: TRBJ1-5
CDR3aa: ASSEGPTGSKPQH

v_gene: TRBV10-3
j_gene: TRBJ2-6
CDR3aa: AIAPAGASGANVLT

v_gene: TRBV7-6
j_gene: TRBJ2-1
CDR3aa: ASSSLVGGYNEQF

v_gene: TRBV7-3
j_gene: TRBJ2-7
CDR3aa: ASSSASSRTSGRAGSYEQY

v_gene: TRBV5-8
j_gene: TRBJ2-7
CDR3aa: ASSWGGITYEQY

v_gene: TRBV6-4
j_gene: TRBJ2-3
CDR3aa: ASRLAGDTDTQY

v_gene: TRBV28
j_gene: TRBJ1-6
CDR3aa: ASSLSSGDSPLH

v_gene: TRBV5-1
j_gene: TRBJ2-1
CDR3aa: ASLRAGGDDEQF

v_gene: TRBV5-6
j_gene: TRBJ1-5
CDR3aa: ASSSNSGTGHQPQH

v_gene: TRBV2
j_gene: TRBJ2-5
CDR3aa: ASKRTSGYQETQY

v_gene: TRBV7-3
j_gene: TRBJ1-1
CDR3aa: ASSLSGGKIANTEAF

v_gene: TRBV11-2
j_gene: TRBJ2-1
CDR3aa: ASSSRGAGVVRNEQF

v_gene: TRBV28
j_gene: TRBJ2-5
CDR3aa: ASSSGLAGVTQY

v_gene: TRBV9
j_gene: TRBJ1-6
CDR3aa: ASSRGSDSPLH

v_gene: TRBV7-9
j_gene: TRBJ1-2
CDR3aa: ASSSGTDVGYGYT

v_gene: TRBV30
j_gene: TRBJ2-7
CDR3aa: AWSQRIGTGRYEQY

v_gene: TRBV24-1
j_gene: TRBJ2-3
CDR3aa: ATRGHTGSGDTQY

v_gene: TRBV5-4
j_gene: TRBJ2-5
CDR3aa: ASSRQGGLPTETQY

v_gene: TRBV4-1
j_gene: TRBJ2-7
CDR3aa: ASSQQALDRAYEQY

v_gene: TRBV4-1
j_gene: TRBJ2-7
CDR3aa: ASSQGPGQGPGGQY

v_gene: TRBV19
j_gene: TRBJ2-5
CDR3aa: ASSWGGTQETQY

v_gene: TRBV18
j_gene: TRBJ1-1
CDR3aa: ASSPPQMNTEAF

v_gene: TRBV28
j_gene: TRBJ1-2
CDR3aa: ASRQTPIYGYT

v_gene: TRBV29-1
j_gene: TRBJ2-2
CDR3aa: SAHLNSHTGELF

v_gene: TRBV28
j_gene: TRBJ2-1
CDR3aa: ATWEGSYNEQF

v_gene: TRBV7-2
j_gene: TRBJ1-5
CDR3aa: ASSQQGLGNQPQH

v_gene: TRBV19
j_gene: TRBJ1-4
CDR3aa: ASTGGDHEKLF

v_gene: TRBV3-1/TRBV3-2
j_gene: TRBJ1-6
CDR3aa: ASSHLGTGGNSPLH

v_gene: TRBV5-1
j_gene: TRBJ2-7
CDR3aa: ASRFADSSSYEQY

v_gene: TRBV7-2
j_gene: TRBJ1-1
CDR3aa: ASSSTTGLQSEAF

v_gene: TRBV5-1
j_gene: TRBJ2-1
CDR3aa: ASSLSTSGTWDSYNEQF

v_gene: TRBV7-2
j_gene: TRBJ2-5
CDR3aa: ASSLGTTRETQY

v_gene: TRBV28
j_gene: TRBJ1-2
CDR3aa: ASSLRRRGNYGYT

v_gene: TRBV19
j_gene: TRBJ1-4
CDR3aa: ASSILGQGDEKLF

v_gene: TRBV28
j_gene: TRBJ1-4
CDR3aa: ASSFSSDSNEKLF